The source of this TCR beta chain is a study of cytomegalovirus exposure and HLA in healthy donors. 13 Jbeta primers and 60 Vbeta primers were used for the PCR. The assay was immunoSEQ multiplex PCR, and TCRdb's table has in-frame clones only and misses some. The repertoire has 110,000 or so clones, just under 70% of them found once; the top ten carry roughly 5.9%. V gave up 6 bases and J gave up 3 bases; unmatched junction bases: 10. The CDR3 has 16 amino acids. Per germline, CDR1 MNHEY and CDR2 SMNVEV (reference sequence). Sequencing was done on a sample of PBMCs. The chain joins TRBV27 to TRBJ2-1; 8 bases fit TRBD2. This receptor was obtained from a woman between 65 and 79 years old in good health and CMV-seropositive. The CDR3 sequence is CASSPRLGTSYNEQFF. CDR3 DNA: TGTGCCAGCAGCCCTCGTTTGGGGACTAGCTACAATGAGCAGTTCTTC.